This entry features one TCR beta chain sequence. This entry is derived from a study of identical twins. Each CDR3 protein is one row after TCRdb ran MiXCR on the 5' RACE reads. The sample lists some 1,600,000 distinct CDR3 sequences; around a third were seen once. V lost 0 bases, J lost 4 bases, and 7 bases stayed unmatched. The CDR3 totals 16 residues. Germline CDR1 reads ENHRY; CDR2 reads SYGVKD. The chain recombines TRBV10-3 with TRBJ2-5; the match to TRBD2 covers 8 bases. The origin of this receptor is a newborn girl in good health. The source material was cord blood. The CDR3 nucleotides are TGTGCCATCAGTGAGTCGCTTAACGGGGGGGGAGAGACCCAGTACTTC. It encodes CAISESLNGGGETQYF.